The clone carrying this TCR beta chain was recorded a few times. The sample is drawn from a study of T-cell memory formation after mild COVID-19. MiXCR was run by TCRdb on the 5' RACE reads, yielding one entry per CDR3 protein. The sample holds about 110,000 distinct CDR3 sequences, approximately 14% seen once. CDR1 MNHEY and CDR2 SMNVEV come from the germline V gene (reference sequence). This CDR3 is 13 amino acids long. Trimming removed 3 bases from V and 2 bases from J, with 7 bases in between. The sample comprised PBMCs or a T cell subset sorted from them (not recorded which). The receptor was derived from a man between 18 and 35 years old who had mild COVID-19 (a few samples of this study predate the infection). Cell type and time point are not known. The chain recombines TRBV27 with TRBJ2-5; no definite D call. CDR3 DNA sequence: TGTGCCAGCAGTTTTTTCGAACAAGAGACCCAGTACTTC. Residues: CASSFFEQETQYF.